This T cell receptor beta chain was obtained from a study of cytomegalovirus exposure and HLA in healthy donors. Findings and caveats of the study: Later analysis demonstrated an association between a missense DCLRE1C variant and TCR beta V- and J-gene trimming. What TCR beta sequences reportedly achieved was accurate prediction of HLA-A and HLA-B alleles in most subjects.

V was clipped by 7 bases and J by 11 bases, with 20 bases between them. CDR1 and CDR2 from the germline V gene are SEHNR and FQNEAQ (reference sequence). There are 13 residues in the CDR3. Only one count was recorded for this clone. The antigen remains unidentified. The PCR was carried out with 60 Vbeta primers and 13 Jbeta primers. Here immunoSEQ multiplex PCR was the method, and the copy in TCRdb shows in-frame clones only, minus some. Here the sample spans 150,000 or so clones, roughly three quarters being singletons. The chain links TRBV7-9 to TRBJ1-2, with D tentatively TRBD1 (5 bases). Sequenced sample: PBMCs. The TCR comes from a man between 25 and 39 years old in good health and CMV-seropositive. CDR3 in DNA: TGTGCCAGCACCGTGGGGGGGGACGGCGAATACACCTTC. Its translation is CASTVGGDGEYTF.